A single sample is the source of the 30 T cell receptor beta chains below, sequenced in a study of blood T cell repertoires in COVID-19 (TCRdb year 2020). Receptors were amplified or captured by the immunoSEQ multiplex PCR assay. The clones in this table, taken by TCRdb from immuneACCESS, are in-frame only. Not every clone is retained; where verified, under half of the shortfall comes from an unresolved V gene, and the cause of the rest is unknown. This sample gives 400,000 to 450,000 clones in total; roughly 88% of them show up just once. Jointly, the top ten make up less than 0.75% of the sample. The sequenced sample consisted of PBMCs or T cells enriched from blood (not recorded which). The receptors were gathered from a man aged 18 to 30 who had recovered from COVID-19.

CDR3 amino acids: CASSQQTEVGTSGNTIYF. CDR3 in DNA: TGCGCCAGCAGCCAACAGACAGAGGTCGGAACCTCTGGAAACACCATATATTTT. The genes are TRBV4-1 and TRBJ1-3, with D perhaps TRBD1 (5 bases). V shed 2 bases and J shed 0 bases, with 17 bases lying between them. The CDR3 is 18 amino acids. Germline CDR1 is MGHRA and CDR2 is YSYEKL.

This chain links TRBV30 with TRBJ1-6; no firm D call. The CDR3 spans 12 residues. Between the trimmed V and J ends, which lost 2 bases and 6 bases, there was a span of 5 bases. Germline CDR1 and CDR2: GTSNPN and SVGIG (reference sequence). The CDR3 region is CAWSRSNSPLHF. CDR3 DNA sequence: TGTGCCTGGAGTCGGAGTAATTCACCCCTCCACTTT. The variable domain in full, with the rest retrieved from reference TRBV30 and TRBJ1-6, is SQTIHQWPATLVQPVGSPLSLECTVEGTSNPNLYWYRQAAGRGLQLLFYSVGIGQISSEVPQNLSASRPQDRQFILSSKKLLLSDSGFYLCAWSRSNSPLHFGNGTRLTVT.

The rearrangement joins TRBV30 to TRBJ1-6; D unresolved. Germline-derived CDR1 and CDR2 are GTSNPN and SVGIG (reference sequence). This CDR3 contains 17 residues. V gave up 5 bases and J gave up 0 bases, with 17 bases separating them. CDR3 DNA: TGTGCCTGGGGAGGAGGGCTGTTAAGCTCCTATAATTCACCCCTCCACTTT. Protein: CAWGGGLLSSYNSPLHF. Based on the CDR3 plus reference TRBV30 and TRBJ1-6, the full variable domain is SQTIHQWPATLVQPVGSPLSLECTVEGTSNPNLYWYRQAAGRGLQLLFYSVGIGQISSEVPQNLSASRPQDRQFILSSKKLLLSDSGFYLCAWGGGLLSSYNSPLHFGNGTRLTVT.

This chain joins TRBV7-2 and TRBJ1-1; 8 bases agree with TRBD1. V trimming: 2 bases; J trimming: 0 bases; junction bases outside the gene matches: 8. The V gene's germline CDR1 is SGHTA and CDR2 FQGNSA. This CDR3 comprises 17 residues. CDR3 nucleotides: TGTGCCAGCAGCTTAAGGCGGACAGGGAAGATGAACACTGAAGCTTTCTTT. It encodes CASSLRRTGKMNTEAFF.

V is TRBV9 and J is TRBJ2-1; D possibly corresponds to TRBD2 (5 bases). Germline CDR1 is SGDLS and CDR2 is YYNGEE. The CDR3 is 15 amino acids. V was clipped by 4 bases and J by 2 bases, with 13 bases between them. CDR3 region: CASSTSGNTYNEQFF. The CDR3 nucleotides read TGTGCCAGCAGCACCTCCGGGAATACCTACAATGAGCAGTTCTTC.

The V call is TRBV29-1, the J call TRBJ1-1, with TRBD1 as a possible D gene (5 bases). Germline loops: CDR1 SQVTM, CDR2 ANQGSEA. The CDR3 spans 13 residues. With 5 bases removed from V and 0 bases from J, the gap between germline ends came to 10 bases. DNA of the CDR3: TGCAGCGTTAAAGGGGCCATGAACACTGAAGCTTTCTTT. Protein product: CSVKGAMNTEAFF. Complete variable domain (other parts from reference TRBV29-1 and TRBJ1-1): SAVISQKPSRDICQRGTSLTIQCQVDSQVTMMFWYRQQPGQSLTLIATANQGSEATYESGFVIDKFPISRPNLTFSTLTVSNMSPEDSSIYLCSVKGAMNTEAFFGQGTRLTVV.

In this sample, this clone turned up a few times. V gene TRBV9 combines with J gene TRBJ1-5; 10 nucleotides match TRBD1. CDR3 length: 15 amino acids. The germline V gene has CDR1 SGDLS and CDR2 YYNGEE. With 0 bases clipped from V and 5 bases from J, the junction kept 2 bases outside the gene matches. The DNA of the CDR3 is TGTGCCAGCAGCGTAGGGACAGGGGGTGATCAGCCCCAGCATTTT. As protein: CASSVGTGGDQPQHF.

This chain joins TRBV6-5 and TRBJ1-1; D gene ambiguous. V gave up 6 bases and J gave up 6 bases, with 8 bases separating them. The CDR3 sequence is 11 residues long. Per germline, CDR1 MNHEY and CDR2 SVGAGI. CDR3 sequence: CASSGRAEAFF. CDR3 in DNA: TGTGCCAGCAGCGGTCGGGCTGAAGCTTTCTTT.

The chain employs TRBV29-1 and TRBJ2-3, with D maybe TRBD2 (6 bases). From germline, CDR1 is SQVTM and CDR2 ANQGSEA. CDR3 length equals 14 residues. V was pared by 4 bases and J by 3 bases, with 14 bases between. The CDR3 DNA reads TGCAGCGTTGTTGGGGGAGGTAGGACAGATACGCAGTATTTT. Its protein is CSVVGGGRTDTQYF.

A single count supports this clone. The V gene is TRBV27, the J gene TRBJ1-6; 9 bases map to TRBD1. V dropped 6 bases and J dropped 6; count of bases not matched to a gene: 9. Germline CDR1 MNHEY, CDR2 SMNVEV (reference sequence). The CDR3 consists of 16 residues. The CDR3 DNA sequence: TGTGCCAGCAGGGCAGGACAGGGGTTCTTTAATTCACCCCTCCACTTT. Amino acid sequence: CASRAGQGFFNSPLHF.

The J gene is TRBJ2-1, the V gene TRBV5-4; 11 bases map to TRBD2. The trim removed 4 bases at V and 7 bases at J, leaving 7 bases unmatched. Looked up from germline, CDR1 is SGHNT and CDR2 is YYREEE (reference sequence). CDR3 size: 15 residues. The CDR3 DNA reads as TGTGCCAGCAGCCCGGGACTAGCGGAAGGGAATGAGCAGTTCTTC. This translates into CASSPGLAEGNEQFF.

The J gene is TRBJ2-1, the V gene TRBV28; 10 bases are shared with TRBD2. The CDR3 has 17 residues. In germline, CDR1 is MDHEN, CDR2 SYDVKM. V shed 3 bases, J shed 6 bases, and the junction held 11 bases outside the gene matches. CDR3 DNA: TGTGCCAGCAGTTTTGAGCTCAGGGGACTAGCGACCAATGAGCAGTTCTTC. It translates to CASSFELRGLATNEQFF.

J is TRBJ1-1 and V is TRBV21-1. TRBV21-1 corresponds to a pseudogene. This CDR3 region has 17 residues. The DNA of the CDR3 is TGTGCCAGCAGCAAAGGAGCAGGTCGGGACTCGAGCACTGAAGCTTTCTTT. Amino acids: CASSKGAGRDSSTEAFF.

The chain couples TRBV30 to TRBJ2-3; 11 bases are shared with TRBD1. Germline assignment: CDR1 GTSNPN and CDR2 SVGIG (reference sequence). There are 18 residues in the CDR3. V shed 2 bases and J 4 bases; nucleotides not matched to a gene: 14. This CDR3 is CAWSQGDRGFLSPDTQYF. In DNA, the CDR3 is TGTGCCTGGAGTCAAGGGGACAGGGGGTTTTTGAGCCCAGATACGCAGTATTTT.

The chain couples TRBV5-5 to TRBJ2-7; 8 positions agree with TRBD2. Trimming at V came to 2 bases and at J to 3 bases, leaving 10 bases not matched to a gene. Germline CDR1 and CDR2: SGHKS and YYEKEE (reference sequence). The length of the CDR3 is 16 residues. The CDR3 nucleotides read TGTGCCAGCAGCTTTCAGGAGATGGCGGGGGGCTACGAGCAGTACTTC. It encodes CASSFQEMAGGYEQYF.

The V and J genes are TRBV27 and TRBJ2-7; possible D gene TRBD1, 5 bases. Trimming shortened V by 6 bases and J by 4 bases, and 22 bases separated the two germline ends. The CDR3 is made up of 16 amino acids. The germline CDR1 and CDR2 sequences are MNHEY and SMNVEV (reference sequence). The CDR3 loop is CASSYRQQTTQYEQYF. CDR3 bases: TGTGCCAGCAGCTACCGACAGCAAACTACACAATACGAGCAGTACTTC.

The chain recombines TRBV5-5 with TRBJ2-1; 8 nucleotides line up with TRBD2. The CDR3 runs to 18 residues. J lost 6 bases, V lost 1 base, and 15 bases had no gene match. CDR1 and CDR2 from the germline V gene are SGHKS and YYEKEE (reference sequence). CDR3 in amino acids: CASSLFPPSGTSSNEQFF. CDR3 nucleotide sequence: TGTGCCAGCAGCTTGTTTCCCCCATCCGGGACTAGTTCCAATGAGCAGTTCTTC.

The V gene is TRBV5-1, the J gene TRBJ1-2; D is possibly TRBD1 (5 bases). Germline CDR1 is SGHRS and CDR2 is YFSETQ. The CDR3 covers 14 residues. The ends were cut back, 6 bases at V and 4 bases at J, with 16 bases in the middle. The CDR3 coding sequence is TGCGCCAGCACCCCTGGGGCCGACCCCTATGGCTACACCTTC. Its translation is CASTPGADPYGYTF.

The chain joins TRBV3-1 (or the pseudogene TRBV3-2) to TRBJ1-1; D not resolved. This CDR3 has 13 amino acids. Looked up from germline, CDR1 is LGHDT and CDR2 is YNNKEL (reference sequence). V was shortened by 4 bases and J by 0 bases, with 6 bases between the two germline ends. CDR3 loop: CASSPRLNTEAFF. The CDR3 region has the DNA TGTGCCAGCAGCCCGAGATTGAACACTGAAGCTTTCTTT.

The chain is built from TRBV14 and TRBJ1-1, with 8 bases matching TRBD1. Germline assignment: CDR1 SGHDN and CDR2 FVKESK. This CDR3 is 17 amino acids long. With V trimmed by 4 bases and J by 0 bases, 10 bases remained unmatched. CDR3: CASSLISGGVMNTEAFF. CDR3 in DNA: TGTGCCAGCAGCCTGATTTCAGGGGGCGTGATGAACACTGAAGCTTTCTTT.

The CDR3 reads CATSEPDRGSSYNEQFF. The CDR3 DNA is TGTGCCACCAGTGAACCCGACAGGGGGAGTTCCTACAATGAGCAGTTCTTC. The chain has TRBV24-1 and TRBJ2-1; 9 bases are a match to TRBD1. After removal of 4 bases from V and 1 base from J, the junction contained 7 bases not matched to a gene. The CDR3 covers 17 residues. Germline values: CDR1 KGHDR, CDR2 SFDVKD.

The J gene is TRBJ2-1, the V gene TRBV6-6, with 10 positions matching TRBD1. Germline CDR1 MNHNY, CDR2 SVGAGI (reference sequence). The CDR3 is 17 residues long. Trimming at V came to 5 bases and at J to 4 bases, leaving 11 bases not matched to a gene. CDR3 in DNA: TGTGCCAGCAGTCATAGCCCCGGGACAGGGGTATACAATGAGCAGTTCTTC. Translating gives CASSHSPGTGVYNEQFF.

The gene calls are TRBV18 and TRBJ1-1; no reliable D call. Trimming removed 8 bases from V and 2 bases from J, with 15 bases in between. CDR1 and CDR2 from the germline V gene are KGHSH and LQKENI. The CDR3 covers 14 residues. The CDR3 sequence is CASATGGRNTEAFF. For the CDR3, the DNA is TGTGCCAGCGCAACCGGTGGGAGAAACACTGAAGCTTTCTTT. Full variable domain (missing parts from reference TRBV18 and TRBJ1-1): NAGVMQNPRHLVRRRGQEARLRCSPMKGHSHVYWYRQLPEEGLKFMVYLQKENIIDESGMPKERFSAEFPKEGPSILRIQQVVRGDSAAYFCASATGGRNTEAFFGQGTRLTVV.

The chain is built from TRBV14 and TRBJ2-1, with TRBD2 identical over 14 bases. The V and J ends lost 4 bases and 7 bases, in that order; junction bases with no gene match: 3. CDR1 is SGHDN, CDR2 FVKESK, per germline. The CDR3 spans 15 residues. Here the CDR3 DNA reads TGTGCCAGCAGCCGGGGACTAGCGGGAGTAAATGAGCAGTTCTTC. Its translation: CASSRGLAGVNEQFF. Filled out from reference TRBV14 and TRBJ2-1, the complete variable domain reads EAGVTQFPSHSVIEKGQTVTLRCDPISGHDNLYWYRRVMGKEIKFLLHFVKESKQDESGMPNNRFLAERTGGTYSTLKVQPAELEDSGVYFCASSRGLAGVNEQFFGPGTRLTVL.

The V and J genes are TRBV4-1 and TRBJ1-1; D gene unclear. The CDR3 spans 15 residues. Germline V gene lookup returns CDR1 MGHRA and CDR2 YSYEKL. The ends were cut back, 2 bases at V and 1 base at J, with 11 bases in the middle. The CDR3 coding sequence is TGCGCCAGCAGCCAAATTTTCCAGGCGAACACTGAAGCTTTCTTT. Protein product: CASSQIFQANTEAFF.

The chain is built from TRBV29-1 and TRBJ1-1; no clear D gene. The germline V gene encodes CDR1 SQVTM and CDR2 ANQGSEA. Trimming took 6 bases from V and 1 from J, leaving 12 bases between them. This CDR3 has 13 residues. Here the CDR3 reads CSVSSQWNTEAFF. For the CDR3, the DNA is TGCAGCGTGTCCTCCCAGTGGAACACTGAAGCTTTCTTT.

The V call is TRBV30, the J call TRBJ1-1; 10 bases are a match to TRBD1. Germline values: CDR1 GTSNPN, CDR2 SVGIG (reference sequence). CDR3 size: 13 residues. Unmatched junction bases numbered 6, after V lost 5 bases and J lost 6 bases. CDR3 protein: CAWSDRGFSEAFF. Here the CDR3 DNA reads TGTGCCTGGTCGGACAGGGGGTTTTCTGAAGCTTTCTTT.

V is TRBV6-5 and J is TRBJ1-1; 7 bases fit TRBD1. CDR3 length equals 15 residues. Germline V lookup: CDR1 MNHEY, CDR2 SVGAGI. With V trimmed by 5 bases and J by 1 base, 7 bases remained unmatched. CDR3 DNA: TGTGCCAGCAGTCAGAACAGGGGTGGGAACACTGAAGCTTTCTTT. It translates to CASSQNRGGNTEAFF.

J is TRBJ1-5 and V is TRBV2; 7 nucleotides line up with TRBD1. Unmatched junction bases numbered 7, after V lost 4 bases and J lost 1 base. Germline V lookup: CDR1 SNHLY, CDR2 FYNNEI. This CDR3 spans 16 amino acids. CDR3 DNA: TGTGCCAGCAGTGCGCGGGCCAGGGGGAGCAATCAGCCCCAGCATTTT. Translating it yields CASSARARGSNQPQHF.

V is TRBV10-3 and J is TRBJ2-1; 9 bases line up with TRBD2. V shed 0 bases and J 2 bases; nucleotides not matched to a gene: 8. This CDR3 is built from 18 residues. Per germline, CDR1 ENHRY and CDR2 SYGVKD. The CDR3 loop is CAISESSRAGGAYNEQFF. The CDR3 nucleotides are TGTGCCATCAGTGAGTCGTCTCGAGCGGGAGGCGCCTACAATGAGCAGTTCTTC.